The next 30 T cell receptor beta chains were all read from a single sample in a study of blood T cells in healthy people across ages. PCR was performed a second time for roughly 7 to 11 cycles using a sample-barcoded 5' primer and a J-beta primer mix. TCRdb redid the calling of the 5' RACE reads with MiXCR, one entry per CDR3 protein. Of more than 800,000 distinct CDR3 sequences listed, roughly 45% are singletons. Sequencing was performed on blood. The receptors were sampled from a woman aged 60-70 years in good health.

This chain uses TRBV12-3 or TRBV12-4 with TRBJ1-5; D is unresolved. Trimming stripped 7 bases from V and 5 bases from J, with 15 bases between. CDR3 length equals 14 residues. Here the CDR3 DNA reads TGTGCCAGCACCTCTAGGACGTACGATCAGCCCCAGCATTTT. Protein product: CASTSRTYDQPQHF.

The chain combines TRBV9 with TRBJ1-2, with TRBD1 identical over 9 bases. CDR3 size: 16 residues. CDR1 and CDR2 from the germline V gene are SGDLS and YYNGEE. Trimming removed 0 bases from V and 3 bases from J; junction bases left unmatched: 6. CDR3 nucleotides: TGTGCCAGCAGCGTAGCCCGACAGGGGGAGGACTATGGCTACACCTTC. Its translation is CASSVARQGEDYGYTF.

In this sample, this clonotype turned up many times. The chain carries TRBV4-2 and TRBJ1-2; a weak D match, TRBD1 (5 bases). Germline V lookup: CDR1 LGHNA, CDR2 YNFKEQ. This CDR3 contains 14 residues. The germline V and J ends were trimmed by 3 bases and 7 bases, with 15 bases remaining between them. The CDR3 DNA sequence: TGTGCCAGCAGCCAGGTCAGGGCGAGTGGTGGCTACACCTTC. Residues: CASSQVRASGGYTF.

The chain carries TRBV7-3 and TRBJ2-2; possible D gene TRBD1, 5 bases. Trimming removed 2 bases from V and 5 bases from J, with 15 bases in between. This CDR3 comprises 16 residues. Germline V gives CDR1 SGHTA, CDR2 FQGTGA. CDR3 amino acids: CASSLGPREVTGELFF. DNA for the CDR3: TGTGCCAGCAGCTTAGGTCCCAGGGAAGTAACCGGGGAGCTGTTTTTT.

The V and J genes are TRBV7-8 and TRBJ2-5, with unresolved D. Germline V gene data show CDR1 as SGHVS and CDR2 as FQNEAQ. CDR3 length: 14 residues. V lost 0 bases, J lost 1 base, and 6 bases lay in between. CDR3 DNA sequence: TGTGCCAGCAGCTTAGCTTACAGCCAAGAGACCCAGTACTTC. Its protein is CASSLAYSQETQYF.

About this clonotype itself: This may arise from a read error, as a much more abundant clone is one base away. The CDR3: CASSSLTGAYRETQYF. The CDR3 bases are TGTGCCAGCAGTTCCCTGACCGGGGCGTACCGAGAGACCCAGTACTTC. This chain connects TRBV27 to TRBJ2-4, with D perhaps given as TRBD1 or TRBD2 (5 bases each). The J call may be mistaken, given a closer DNA end match to TRBJ2-5. Germline V gives CDR1 MNHEY, CDR2 SMNVEV (reference sequence). The CDR3 runs to 16 residues.

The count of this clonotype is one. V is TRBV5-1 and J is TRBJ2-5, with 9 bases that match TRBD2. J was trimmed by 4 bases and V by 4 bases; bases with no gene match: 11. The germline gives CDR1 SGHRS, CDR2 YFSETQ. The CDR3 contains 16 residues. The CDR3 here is CASSPRLAANPETQYF. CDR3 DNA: TGCGCCAGCAGCCCTAGACTAGCGGCTAACCCAGAGACCCAGTACTTC.

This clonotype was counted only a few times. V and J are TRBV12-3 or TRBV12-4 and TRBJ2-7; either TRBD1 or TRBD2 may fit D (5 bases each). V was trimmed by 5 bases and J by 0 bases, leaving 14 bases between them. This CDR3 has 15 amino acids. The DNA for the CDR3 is TGTGCCAGCAGTCCCGGGACCCATAGCTCCTACGAGCAGTACTTC. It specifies CASSPGTHSSYEQYF.

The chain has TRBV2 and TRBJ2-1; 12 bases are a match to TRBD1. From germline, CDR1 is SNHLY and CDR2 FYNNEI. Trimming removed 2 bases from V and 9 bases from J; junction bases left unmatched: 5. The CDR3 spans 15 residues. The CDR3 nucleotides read TGTGCCAGCAGTGAACGGGACAGGGGGCTGGGTGAGCAGTTCTTC. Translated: CASSERDRGLGEQFF.

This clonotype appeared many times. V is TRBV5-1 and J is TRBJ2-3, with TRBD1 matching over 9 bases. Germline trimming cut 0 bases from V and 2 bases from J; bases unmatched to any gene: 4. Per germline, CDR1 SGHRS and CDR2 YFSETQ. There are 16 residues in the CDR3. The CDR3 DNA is TGCGCCAGCAGCTTGGGGACAGGGGTCGACACAGATACGCAGTATTTT. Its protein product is CASSLGTGVDTDTQYF.

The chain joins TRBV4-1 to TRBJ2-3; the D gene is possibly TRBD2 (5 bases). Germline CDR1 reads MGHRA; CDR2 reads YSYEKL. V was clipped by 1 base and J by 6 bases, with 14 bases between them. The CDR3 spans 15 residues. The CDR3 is CASSQVLLSGDTQYF. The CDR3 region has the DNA TGCGCCAGCAGCCAAGTCCTCCTCTCGGGGGATACGCAGTATTTT.

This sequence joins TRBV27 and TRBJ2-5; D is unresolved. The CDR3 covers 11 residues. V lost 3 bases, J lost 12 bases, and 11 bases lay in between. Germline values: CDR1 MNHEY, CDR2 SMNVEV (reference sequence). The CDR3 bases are TGTGCCAGCAGTTTGCCCCTCGGAGAGTACTTC. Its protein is CASSLPLGEYF.

The CDR3 region is CASSVAGGPTHNEQYF. CDR3 DNA sequence: TGTGCCAGCAGCGTAGCGGGCGGTCCTACCCACAATGAGCAGTACTTC. The chain links TRBV9 to TRBJ2-1, with unresolved D. The J call may be mistaken, given a closer DNA end match to TRBJ2-7. Germline CDR1 reads SGDLS; CDR2 reads YYNGEE. This CDR3 has 16 amino acids.

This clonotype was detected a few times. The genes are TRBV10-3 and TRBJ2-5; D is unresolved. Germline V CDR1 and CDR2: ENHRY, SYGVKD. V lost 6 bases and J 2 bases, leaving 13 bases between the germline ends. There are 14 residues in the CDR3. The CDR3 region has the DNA TGTGCCATCAGGGCCGCTGCTAGGCAAGAGACCCAGTACTTC. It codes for CAIRAAARQETQYF.

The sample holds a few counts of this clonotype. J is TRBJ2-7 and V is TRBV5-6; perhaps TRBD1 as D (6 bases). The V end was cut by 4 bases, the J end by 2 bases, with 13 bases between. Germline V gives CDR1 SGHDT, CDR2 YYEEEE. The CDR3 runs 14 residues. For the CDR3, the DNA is TGTGCCAGCAGCCAAACAGGGCCCACCTACGAGCAGTACTTC. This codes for CASSQTGPTYEQYF.

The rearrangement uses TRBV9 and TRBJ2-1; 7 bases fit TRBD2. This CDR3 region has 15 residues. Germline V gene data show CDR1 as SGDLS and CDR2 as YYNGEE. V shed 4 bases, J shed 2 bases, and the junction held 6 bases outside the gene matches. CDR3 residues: CASSPRERAYNEQFF. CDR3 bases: TGTGCCAGCAGCCCGCGGGAGAGGGCCTACAATGAGCAGTTCTTC. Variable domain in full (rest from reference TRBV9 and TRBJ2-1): DSGVTQTPKHLITATGQRVTLRCSPRSGDLSVYWYQQSLDQGLQFLIQYYNGEERAKGNILERFSAQQFPDLHSELNLSSLELGDSALYFCASSPRERAYNEQFFGPGTRLTVL.

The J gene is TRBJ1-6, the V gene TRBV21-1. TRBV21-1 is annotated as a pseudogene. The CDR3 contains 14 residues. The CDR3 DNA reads TGTGCCAGCAGCCACGGGTCCTATAATTCACCCCTCCACTTT. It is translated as CASSHGSYNSPLHF.

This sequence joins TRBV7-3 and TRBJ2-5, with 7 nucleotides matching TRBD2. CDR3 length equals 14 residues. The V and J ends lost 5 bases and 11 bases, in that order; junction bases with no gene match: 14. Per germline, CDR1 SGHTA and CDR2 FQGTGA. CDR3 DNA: TGTGCCAGCAGCACCGGGAGCGGGGCAGTTCGGCAGTACTTC. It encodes CASSTGSGAVRQYF.

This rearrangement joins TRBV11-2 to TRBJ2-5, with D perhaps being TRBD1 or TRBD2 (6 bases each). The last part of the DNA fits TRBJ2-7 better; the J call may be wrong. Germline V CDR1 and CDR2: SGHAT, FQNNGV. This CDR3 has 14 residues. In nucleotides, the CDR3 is TGTGCCAGCAGCTTAAAAAGGGGGGAGAACGAGCAGTACTTC. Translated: CASSLKRGENEQYF.

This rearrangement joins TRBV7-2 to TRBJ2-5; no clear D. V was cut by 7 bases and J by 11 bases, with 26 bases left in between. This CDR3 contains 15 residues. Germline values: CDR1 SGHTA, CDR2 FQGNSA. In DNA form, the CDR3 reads TGTGCCAGCAACCCCTCTCGCGGAACCTACAATGAGCAGTACTTC. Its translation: CASNPSRGTYNEQYF. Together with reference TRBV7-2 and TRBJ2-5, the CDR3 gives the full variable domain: GAGVSQSPSNKVTEKGKDVELRCDPISGHTALYWYRQSLGQGLEFLIYFQGNSAPDKSGLPSDRFSAERTGGSVSTLTIQRTQQEDSAVYLCASNPSRGTYNEQYFGPGTRLLVL.

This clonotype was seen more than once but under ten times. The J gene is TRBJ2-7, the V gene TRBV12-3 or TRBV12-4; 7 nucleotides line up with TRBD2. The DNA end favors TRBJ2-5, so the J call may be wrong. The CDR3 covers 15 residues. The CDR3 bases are TGTGCCAGCAGCCCCGGCGCGGGAGTTACAGAGACCCAGTACTTC. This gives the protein CASSPGAGVTETQYF.

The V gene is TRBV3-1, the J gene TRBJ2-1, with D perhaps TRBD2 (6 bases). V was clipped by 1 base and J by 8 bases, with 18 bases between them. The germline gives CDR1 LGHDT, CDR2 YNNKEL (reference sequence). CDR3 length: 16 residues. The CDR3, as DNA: TGTGCCAGCAGCCAAGGGGCTCGTGGAGGGTGGGATGAGCAGTTCTTC. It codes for CASSQGARGGWDEQFF.

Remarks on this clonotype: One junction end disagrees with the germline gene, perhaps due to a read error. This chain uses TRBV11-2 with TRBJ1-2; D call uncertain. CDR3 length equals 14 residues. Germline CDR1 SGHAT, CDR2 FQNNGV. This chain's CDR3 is CASSLGMGTHGYTF. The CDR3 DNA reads TGTGCCAGCAGCTTAGGAATGGGAACTCATGGTTACACCTTC.

The CDR3, as DNA: TGTGCCAGCAGTCCAGGGGGCAGGGCCCTCCACTTT. It is translated as CASSPGGRALHF. V gene TRBV6-6 combines with J gene TRBJ1-6; 8 positions match TRBD1. Germline V gene lookup returns CDR1 MNHNY and CDR2 SVGAGI (reference sequence). This CDR3 region has 12 residues. V gave up 5 bases and J gave up 14 bases; unmatched junction bases: 5.

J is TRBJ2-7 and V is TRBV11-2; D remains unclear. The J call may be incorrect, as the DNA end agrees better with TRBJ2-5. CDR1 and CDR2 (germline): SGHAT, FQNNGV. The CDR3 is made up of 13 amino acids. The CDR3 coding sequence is TGTGCCAGCAGCATCTTCTTAAGGGAGACCCAGTACTTC. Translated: CASSIFLRETQYF.

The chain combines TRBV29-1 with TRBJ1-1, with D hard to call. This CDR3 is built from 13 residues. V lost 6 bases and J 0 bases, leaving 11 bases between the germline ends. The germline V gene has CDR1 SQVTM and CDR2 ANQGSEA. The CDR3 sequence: CSVQPRMNTEAFF. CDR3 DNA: TGCAGCGTCCAACCCAGGATGAACACTGAAGCTTTCTTT.

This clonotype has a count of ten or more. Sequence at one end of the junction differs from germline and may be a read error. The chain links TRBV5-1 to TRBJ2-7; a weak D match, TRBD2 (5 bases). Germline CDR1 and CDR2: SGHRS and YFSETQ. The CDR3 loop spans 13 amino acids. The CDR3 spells CASSLGSTYEQYF. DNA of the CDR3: TGTGCCAGCAGTTTAGGGAGCACCTACGAGCAGTACTTC.

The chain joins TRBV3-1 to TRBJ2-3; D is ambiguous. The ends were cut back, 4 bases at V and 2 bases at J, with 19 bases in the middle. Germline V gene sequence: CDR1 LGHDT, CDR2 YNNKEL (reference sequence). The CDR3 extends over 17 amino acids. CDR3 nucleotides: TGTGCCAGCAGCCCCTTGGCTAGAGTGGGTGCCACAGATACGCAGTATTTT. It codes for CASSPLARVGATDTQYF.

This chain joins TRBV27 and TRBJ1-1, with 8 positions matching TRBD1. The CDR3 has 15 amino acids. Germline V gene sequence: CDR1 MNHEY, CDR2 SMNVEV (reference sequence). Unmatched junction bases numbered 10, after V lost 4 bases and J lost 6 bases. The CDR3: CASSSRDRLFSEAFF. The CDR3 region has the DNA TGTGCCAGCAGTTCCCGGGACAGGTTGTTCTCTGAAGCTTTCTTT.

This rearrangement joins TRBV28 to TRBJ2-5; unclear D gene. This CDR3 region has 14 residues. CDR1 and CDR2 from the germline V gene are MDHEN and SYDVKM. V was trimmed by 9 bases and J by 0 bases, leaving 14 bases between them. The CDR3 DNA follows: TGTGCCAGTACCCGACTGCGGTACCAAGAGACCCAGTACTTC. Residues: CASTRLRYQETQYF.